Each of the 4 T cell receptor beta chains below was sequenced from the same sample in a study of OX40 agonist ivuxolimab in advanced cancers. Data came from immunoSEQ multiplex PCR; TCRdb stores just in-frame clones and leaves some out. The profile shows tens of thousands of clones, about 84% of them singletons. The starting material was CD4+ or CD8+ T cells sorted from blood, obtained in a trial of the OX40 agonist ivuxolimab. The origin of the receptors is an adult with an advanced solid tumor such as melanoma, head and neck, liver or kidney cancer.

Worth noting for this clone: A read error may account for a junction end that differs from germline. This sequence joins TRBV7-7 and TRBJ2-1, with a tentative D call TRBD1 (5 bases). Germline V gene lookup returns CDR1 SSHAT and CDR2 FNYEAQ (reference sequence). The CDR3 spans 17 residues. In DNA, the CDR3 is TGTGCTAGCAGCTTAAGTCCTCCAGGGAACACCTACAATGAGCAGTTCTTC. This codes for CASSLSPPGNTYNEQFF. The whole variable domain, remainder taken from reference TRBV7-7 and TRBJ2-1, is GAGVSQSPRYKVTKRGQDVTLRCDPISSHATLYWYQQALGQGPEFLTYFNYEAQPDKSGLPSDRFSAERPEGSISTLTIQRTEQRDSAMYRCASSLSPPGNTYNEQFFGPGTRLTVL.

The chain carries TRBV4-3 and TRBJ2-1, with a weak D call TRBD1 (5 bases). Germline lookup yields CDR1 LGHNA and CDR2 YSLEER. The CDR3 runs 18 residues. The V end lost 1 base, the J end lost 2 bases, and 18 bases lay between the germline ends. The CDR3, as DNA: TGCGCCAGCAGCCAAGTCCAACAGGCAGCTGACCCCTACAATGAGCAGTTCTTC. Its protein product is CASSQVQQAADPYNEQFF.

The chain employs TRBV19 and TRBJ1-1, with a possible D match to TRBD1 (5 bases). The CDR3 has 13 residues. Germline V gene data show CDR1 as LNHDA and CDR2 as SQIVND (reference sequence). V lost 9 bases and J 3 bases, leaving 14 bases between the germline ends. The CDR3 nucleotides are TGTGCCAGCCTATCCTGGGGGTACACTGAAGCTTTCTTT. Translated: CASLSWGYTEAFF.

The gene calls are TRBV15 and TRBJ2-1, with 8 bases identical to TRBD1. CDR3 length: 14 amino acids. The germline V gene encodes CDR1 LNHNV and CDR2 YYDKDF (reference sequence). J gave up 6 bases and V 5 bases, and 6 bases lay outside the gene matches. CDR3 sequence (DNA): TGTGCCACCAGCGGAGGACAGGGCCCCAATGAGCAGTTCTTC. Translation: CATSGGQGPNEQFF.